A selection of T cell receptor beta chains follows, all from one sample in a study of blood T cell repertoires in COVID-19. Produced via immunoSEQ multiplex PCR; TCRdb's table is partial and in-frame only. The data contain 110,000 to 150,000 clones, about 88% of them seen just once; the ten biggest clones take up roughly 5.4%. The sample comprised peripheral blood. The source is a human donor in a cohort sampled during active COVID-19. Each CDR3 is given with its conserved first and last residue. The order of the fields is D gene, J gene, clone size, V gene, CDR3 DNA, CDR3 protein. The D gene is left open where the match is weak. Expanded clones are given a class, and other clones once, few, many or no size at all.

d_gene: NA
j_gene: TRBJ2-3
abundance: NA
v_gene: TRBV6-5
CDR3nt: TGTGCCAGCAGACTCACCCTAGCAGATACGCAGTATTTT
CDR3aa: CASRLTLADTQYF

d_gene: TRBD2
j_gene: TRBJ2-3
abundance: NA
v_gene: TRBV5-1
CDR3nt: TGCGCCAGCAGCTTGGGAGGTCGCGCGGGAGGGCCAAGAGATACGCAGTATTTT
CDR3aa: CASSLGGRAGGPRDTQYF

d_gene: TRBD2
j_gene: TRBJ2-5
abundance: NA
v_gene: TRBV5-1
CDR3nt: TGCGCCAGCAGCCCGCTGACTAGCGGGAGGGGGGAGACCCAGTACTTC
CDR3aa: CASSPLTSGRGETQYF

d_gene: TRBD1
j_gene: TRBJ1-1
abundance: NA
v_gene: TRBV19
CDR3nt: TGTGCCAGTAGTATAGATCCGGGACAGGGGGGCTGGTACACTGAAGCTTTCTTT
CDR3aa: CASSIDPGQGGWYTEAFF

d_gene: NA
j_gene: TRBJ2-3
abundance: NA
v_gene: TRBV13
CDR3nt: TGTGCCAGCAGCTTAGGGCAGGGAAGGACAGATACGCAGTATTTT
CDR3aa: CASSLGQGRTDTQYF

d_gene: NA
j_gene: TRBJ1-1
abundance: NA
v_gene: TRBV28
CDR3nt: TGTGCCAGCAGTTCCAGGGTCAGCACTGAAGCTTTCTTT
CDR3aa: CASSSRVSTEAFF

d_gene: NA
j_gene: TRBJ1-4
abundance: NA
v_gene: TRBV28
CDR3nt: TGTGCCAGCAGTGCGGAAGGAAAACTGTTTTTT
CDR3aa: CASSAEGKLFF

d_gene: TRBD2
j_gene: TRBJ2-3
abundance: NA
v_gene: TRBV27
CDR3nt: TGTGCCAGCAGCACAGCGGGACTCCGCGAAAACACAGATACGCAGTATTTT
CDR3aa: CASSTAGLRENTDTQYF

d_gene: TRBD2
j_gene: TRBJ2-7
abundance: NA
v_gene: TRBV25-1
CDR3nt: TGTGCCAGCAGTGAATTGTCTAGCGGGACCTACGAGCAGTACTTC
CDR3aa: CASSELSSGTYEQYF

d_gene: NA
j_gene: TRBJ2-7
abundance: NA
v_gene: TRBV5-4
CDR3nt: TGTGCCAGCAGCCCGCAGACTAGTGGGTACGAGCAGTACTTC
CDR3aa: CASSPQTSGYEQYF

d_gene: NA
j_gene: TRBJ1-6
abundance: NA
v_gene: TRBV6-6
CDR3nt: TGTGCCAGCAGTTACTGGGACAAAAGCTCACCCCTCCACTTT
CDR3aa: CASSYWDKSSPLHF

d_gene: TRBD1
j_gene: TRBJ2-7
abundance: NA
v_gene: TRBV28
CDR3nt: TGTGCCAGCAATCCCCCGGGGACAGGCTCCTACGAGCAGTACTTC
CDR3aa: CASNPPGTGSYEQYF

d_gene: NA
j_gene: TRBJ2-7
abundance: NA
v_gene: TRBV4-1
CDR3nt: TGCGCCAGCAGCCAAGATCGGCACAGCACTTTCTACGAGCAGTACTTC
CDR3aa: CASSQDRHSTFYEQYF

d_gene: NA
j_gene: TRBJ2-7
abundance: NA
v_gene: TRBV5-1
CDR3nt: TGCGCCAGCAGCCCCCCGCAGGGGATTGACGAGCAGTACTTC
CDR3aa: CASSPPQGIDEQYF

d_gene: NA
j_gene: TRBJ2-5
abundance: NA
v_gene: TRBV5-8
CDR3nt: TGTGCCAGCAGCTTGAACGGCGGCCAAGAGACCCAGTACTTC
CDR3aa: CASSLNGGQETQYF

d_gene: NA
j_gene: TRBJ2-1
abundance: NA
v_gene: TRBV5-4
CDR3nt: TGTGCCAGCAGCTTGCCAGGCATCATTGAGCAGTTCTTC
CDR3aa: CASSLPGIIEQFF

d_gene: NA
j_gene: TRBJ2-7
abundance: NA
v_gene: TRBV6-2/TRBV6-3
CDR3nt: TGTGCCAGCAGTCCCCTAATTGTAGGACTAACCTACGAGCAGTACTTC
CDR3aa: CASSPLIVGLTYEQYF

d_gene: TRBD2
j_gene: TRBJ2-3
abundance: NA
v_gene: TRBV11-2
CDR3nt: TGTGCCAGCAGCTTAGGGGCGGGGGTGATCACAGATACGCAGTATTTT
CDR3aa: CASSLGAGVITDTQYF

d_gene: TRBD2
j_gene: TRBJ2-5
abundance: NA
v_gene: TRBV3-1/TRBV3-2
CDR3nt: TGTGCCAGCAGCCTAGCGGGAGGGCAGACCCAGTACTTC
CDR3aa: CASSLAGGQTQYF

d_gene: TRBD2
j_gene: TRBJ2-3
abundance: NA
v_gene: TRBV5-1
CDR3nt: TGCGCCAGCAGCTACGTAGCGGGGGGACGCACAGATACGCAGTATTTT
CDR3aa: CASSYVAGGRTDTQYF

d_gene: NA
j_gene: TRBJ1-2
abundance: NA
v_gene: TRBV5-1
CDR3nt: TGCGCCAGCAGCTACGGGGGGCAGGAAGGCTACACCTTC
CDR3aa: CASSYGGQEGYTF

d_gene: NA
j_gene: TRBJ1-2
abundance: NA
v_gene: TRBV7-2
CDR3nt: TGTGCCGCCCGGGGGGGTGCGAACTATGGCTACACCTTC
CDR3aa: CAARGGANYGYTF

d_gene: NA
j_gene: TRBJ2-5
abundance: NA
v_gene: TRBV11-2
CDR3nt: TGTGCCAGCAGCTTAGATCTAACCAGGGAAGAGACCCAGTACTTC
CDR3aa: CASSLDLTREETQYF

d_gene: NA
j_gene: TRBJ2-1
abundance: NA
v_gene: TRBV5-4
CDR3nt: TGTGCCAGCAGCTTGGATCGGGGTATTTCGCCCAATGAGCAGTTCTTC
CDR3aa: CASSLDRGISPNEQFF

d_gene: NA
j_gene: TRBJ2-7
abundance: NA
v_gene: TRBV7-9
CDR3nt: TGTGCCAGCAGCCCTGTCCTGGCGGGGACTTACGAGCAGTACTTC
CDR3aa: CASSPVLAGTYEQYF

d_gene: NA
j_gene: TRBJ1-1
abundance: once
v_gene: TRBV5-1
CDR3nt: TGCGCCAGCAGCTTTGAGGGTCTCACTGAAGCTTTCTTT
CDR3aa: CASSFEGLTEAFF

d_gene: NA
j_gene: TRBJ2-6
abundance: NA
v_gene: TRBV5-4
CDR3nt: TGTGCCAGCAGGGACAGCAACTCTGGGGCCAACGTCCTGACTTTC
CDR3aa: CASRDSNSGANVLTF

d_gene: TRBD1
j_gene: TRBJ2-3
abundance: NA
v_gene: TRBV19
CDR3nt: TGTGCCAGTAGTATGGAAACAGGGGGCGTCGGCACAGATACGCAGTATTTT
CDR3aa: CASSMETGGVGTDTQYF

d_gene: NA
j_gene: TRBJ2-1
abundance: NA
v_gene: TRBV2
CDR3nt: TGTGCCAGCAGTGGACTTGTGACAGCTACGAGCTCCTACAATGAGCAGTTCTTC
CDR3aa: CASSGLVTATSSYNEQFF

d_gene: NA
j_gene: TRBJ1-2
abundance: NA
v_gene: TRBV19
CDR3nt: TGTGCCAGTAGTATAGATCTTCAGGGGTCGGGGCACTATGGCTACACCTTC
CDR3aa: CASSIDLQGSGHYGYTF

d_gene: TRBD1
j_gene: TRBJ1-1
abundance: once
v_gene: TRBV19
CDR3nt: TGTGCCAGTAGCCCCTCGGGACAGCCATCCGAAGCTTTCTTT
CDR3aa: CASSPSGQPSEAFF

d_gene: NA
j_gene: TRBJ2-1
abundance: NA
v_gene: TRBV19
CDR3nt: TGTGCCAGTAGTATAGATAAGGGGACATTCGGAGGTGAGCAGTTCTTC
CDR3aa: CASSIDKGTFGGEQFF

d_gene: TRBD2
j_gene: TRBJ2-2
abundance: NA
v_gene: TRBV12-3/TRBV12-4
CDR3nt: TGTGCCAGCAGAGGGACTAGTGCCGGGGAGCTGTTTTTT
CDR3aa: CASRGTSAGELFF

d_gene: NA
j_gene: TRBJ1-4
abundance: NA
v_gene: TRBV9
CDR3nt: TGTGCCAGCAGCCTCGCGGCGGAGGAAAAACTGTTTTTT
CDR3aa: CASSLAAEEKLFF

d_gene: NA
j_gene: TRBJ1-3
abundance: few
v_gene: TRBV30
CDR3nt: TGTGCCTGGAGTGTCAGGGTTGGCGGAAACACCATATATTTT
CDR3aa: CAWSVRVGGNTIYF

d_gene: NA
j_gene: TRBJ2-5
abundance: NA
v_gene: TRBV7-2
CDR3nt: TGTGCCAGCAGCTTAGACGGCAGGGCGTCGGTAAGAGAGACCCAGTACTTC
CDR3aa: CASSLDGRASVRETQYF

d_gene: TRBD1
j_gene: TRBJ2-6
abundance: NA
v_gene: TRBV7-3
CDR3nt: TGTGCCAGCAGCCGACAGGGCTCTGGGGCCAACGTCCTGACTTTC
CDR3aa: CASSRQGSGANVLTF

d_gene: TRBD1
j_gene: TRBJ2-3
abundance: NA
v_gene: TRBV19
CDR3nt: TGTGCCAGTAATCTTGGGACAGGGGTCACAGATACGCAGTATTTT
CDR3aa: CASNLGTGVTDTQYF

d_gene: TRBD1
j_gene: TRBJ1-2
abundance: NA
v_gene: TRBV5-6
CDR3nt: TGTGCCAGCAGCAACTACGGGACAGACCTTTGGGGCTACACCTTC
CDR3aa: CASSNYGTDLWGYTF

d_gene: NA
j_gene: TRBJ2-7
abundance: NA
v_gene: TRBV28
CDR3nt: TGTGCCAGCAGCTCAGGGGGGACCGTCTCCTACGAGCAGTACTTC
CDR3aa: CASSSGGTVSYEQYF

d_gene: TRBD2
j_gene: TRBJ2-7
abundance: NA
v_gene: TRBV11-2
CDR3nt: TGTGCCAGCAGCCCTACCAATCGACTAGCGGGGGTCCGGTACGAGCAGTACTTC
CDR3aa: CASSPTNRLAGVRYEQYF

d_gene: NA
j_gene: TRBJ2-1
abundance: NA
v_gene: TRBV3-1/TRBV3-2
CDR3nt: TGTGCCAGCAGCCAGACTAGGGTAAGGGGTGCATCCTACAATGAGCAGTTCTTC
CDR3aa: CASSQTRVRGASYNEQFF

d_gene: TRBD1
j_gene: TRBJ1-1
abundance: NA
v_gene: TRBV7-2
CDR3nt: TGTGCCAGCAGCTTGTACAGGGGAACTGAAGCTTTCTTT
CDR3aa: CASSLYRGTEAFF

d_gene: NA
j_gene: TRBJ2-7
abundance: NA
v_gene: TRBV5-1
CDR3nt: TGCGCCAGCAGCTTCCCAACCTACAGGGCCCCCTACGAGCAGTACTTC
CDR3aa: CASSFPTYRAPYEQYF

d_gene: NA
j_gene: TRBJ1-1
abundance: few
v_gene: TRBV3-1/TRBV3-2
CDR3nt: TGTGCCAGCAGCCAAGGCCACGGGACATTAAACACTGAAGCTTTCTTT
CDR3aa: CASSQGHGTLNTEAFF

d_gene: NA
j_gene: TRBJ1-2
abundance: NA
v_gene: TRBV4-1
CDR3nt: TGCGCCAGCAGCCAAGATTGGGTGAGGAACTATGGCTACACCTTC
CDR3aa: CASSQDWVRNYGYTF

d_gene: NA
j_gene: TRBJ2-2
abundance: NA
v_gene: TRBV6-5
CDR3nt: TGTGCCAGCAGGGCCGGGGACACCGGGGAGCTGTTTTTT
CDR3aa: CASRAGDTGELFF